This is a list of T cell receptor beta chains from one sample in a study of CD8 T cells in ankylosing spondylitis. TCRdb reanalysed the 5' RACE reads using MiXCR and keeps one entry per CDR3 protein. Found here are roughly 260,000 distinct CDR3 sequences, around 18% of them singletons; the top ten hold 7.8%. The source material was blood, either unsorted or a sorted T cell fraction (not recorded which). The source is a male donor with ankylosing spondylitis or in good health (not recorded which). Each CDR3 is given with its conserved first and last residue. A D gene is named only where the DNA matches it firmly. Expanded clones are given a class, and other clones once, few, many or no size at all.

d_call | clone_size | j_call | v_call | cdr3_aa | cdr3_nt
TRBD2 | many | TRBJ2-2 | TRBV20-1 | CSARAGIAGAPTGELFF | TGCAGTGCTAGAGCTGGAATAGCGGGAGCCCCAACCGGGGAGCTGTTTTTT
TRBD1 | few | TRBJ1-5 | TRBV6-1 | CASSTDRGGQPQHF | TGTGCCAGCAGTACAGACAGGGGTGGGCAGCCCCAGCATTTT
- | few | TRBJ2-2 | TRBV7-2 | CASSLAPMNTGELFF | TGTGCCAGCAGCTTAGCCCCCATGAACACCGGGGAGCTGTTTTTT
TRBD2 | - | TRBJ2-3 | TRBV6-5 | CASSYTSGNTDTQYF | TGTGCCAGCAGTTATACTAGCGGCAACACAGATACGCAGTATTTT
TRBD1 | few | TRBJ2-3 | TRBV5-1 | CASSFLTGGSTDTQYF | TGCGCCAGCAGCTTTTTGACAGGGGGCAGCACAGATACGCAGTATTTT
TRBD2 | once | TRBJ2-5 | TRBV7-9 | CTLSSGAGVETQYF | TGTACCCTCAGCTCAGGAGCGGGGGTAGAGACCCAGTACTTC
- | - | TRBJ2-1 | TRBV12-3/TRBV12-4 | CASVGLGDEQFF | TGTGCCAGCGTGGGTCTGGGGGATGAGCAGTTCTTC
- | - | TRBJ2-2 | TRBV20-1 | CSAAGTGELFF | TGCAGTGCTGCGGGCACCGGGGAGCTGTTTTTT
- | - | TRBJ1-3 | TRBV6-5 | CASSSQMRLGDTIYF | TGTGCCAGCAGTTCCCAAATGCGCCTAGGGGACACCATATATTTT
- | - | TRBJ2-1 | TRBV20-1 | CSARPSDRPYNEQFF | TGCAGTGCTAGGCCCTCGGACAGACCCTACAATGAGCAGTTCTTC
- | - | TRBJ1-1 | TRBV5-1 | CASMRTPGPNTEAFF | TGCGCCAGCATGAGGACGCCCGGACCGAACACTGAAGCTTTCTTT
- | few | TRBJ2-2 | TRBV3-1 | CASSQDLGVNTGELFF | TGTGCCAGCAGCCAAGATTTGGGGGTCAACACCGGGGAGCTGTTTTTT
- | few | TRBJ2-5 | TRBV20-1 | CSASPWTKQETQYF | TGCAGTGCTAGCCCTTGGACGAAACAAGAGACCCAGTACTTC
- | - | TRBJ1-1 | TRBV5-1 | CASTPNTENTEAFF | TGCGCCAGCACTCCAAATACAGAGAACACTGAAGCTTTCTTT
TRBD2 | few | TRBJ2-2 | TRBV27 | CASSFGGVTGELFF | TGTGCCAGCAGTTTTGGGGGGGTCACCGGGGAGCTGTTTTTT
- | few | TRBJ1-5 | TRBV24-1 | CATSQNGINQPQHF | TGTGCCACCAGTCAGAACGGGATCAATCAGCCCCAGCATTTT
- | - | TRBJ2-5 | TRBV20-1 | CSARGTMGRTGTKETQYF | TGCAGTGCTAGAGGTACCATGGGTCGGACAGGGACTAAAGAGACCCAGTACTTC
- | few | TRBJ2-3 | TRBV5-1 | CASSLPQGNTQYF | TGCGCCAGCAGCTTGCCCCAGGGAAATACGCAGTATTTT
TRBD2 | few | TRBJ2-3 | TRBV5-1 | CASSWGRGSTSGRTTDTQYF | TGCGCCAGCAGCTGGGGTCGAGGGTCGACTAGCGGGAGGACTACAGATACGCAGTATTTT
- | - | TRBJ2-3 | TRBV3-1 | CASSQDTLATDTQYF | TGTGCCAGCAGCCAAGACACCCTAGCGACAGATACGCAGTATTTT
- | few | TRBJ1-3 | TRBV25-1 | CASSDGRPRNSGNTIYF | TGTGCCAGCAGTGACGGCCGCCCGAGAAACTCTGGAAACACCATATATTTT
- | - | TRBJ2-5 | TRBV5-1 | CASSLEDWGTQYF | TGCGCCAGCAGCTTGGAGGACTGGGGGACCCAGTACTTC
- | - | TRBJ2-2 | TRBV21-1 | CASSPSRTGGYKANTGELFF | TGTGCCAGCAGCCCCTCGAGGACAGGGGGCTACAAGGCGAACACCGGGGAGCTGTTTTTT
TRBD1 | - | TRBJ1-2 | TRBV7-8 | CASSGTGPGYGYTF | TGTGCCAGCAGCGGGACAGGGCCGGGCTATGGCTACACCTTC
TRBD1 | - | TRBJ2-2 | TRBV28 | CASSLRGLDLGTGELFF | TGTGCCAGCAGTTTGAGGGGGCTGGATTTAGGCACCGGGGAGCTGTTTTTT
TRBD1 | few | TRBJ1-6 | TRBV5-1 | CASAQDRGNSPLHF | TGCGCCAGCGCGCAGGACAGGGGGAATTCACCCCTCCACTTT
TRBD1 | few | TRBJ1-2 | TRBV5-1 | CASSDGTGGYGYTF | TGCGCCAGCAGCGACGGGACAGGGGGCTATGGCTACACCTTC
- | - | TRBJ2-5 | TRBV12-3/TRBV12-4 | CASSWGTLETQYF | TGTGCCAGCAGTTGGGGGACATTGGAGACCCAGTACTTC
- | once | TRBJ1-4 | TRBV12-3/TRBV12-4 | CASSLGGAPEKLFF | TGTGCCAGCAGTTTAGGGGGCGCTCCTGAAAAACTGTTTTTT
- | few | TRBJ2-1 | TRBV4-2 | CASSQEAAGYNEQFF | TGTGCCAGCAGCCAAGAGGCCGCAGGCTACAATGAGCAGTTCTTC
TRBD1 | - | TRBJ2-1 | TRBV7-2 | CASREDRVAYNEQFF | TGTGCCAGCAGAGAAGACAGGGTGGCCTACAATGAGCAGTTCTTC
- | - | TRBJ2-2 | TRBV7-3 | CASSNQGTGELFF | TGTGCCAGCAGTAACCAAGGCACCGGGGAGCTGTTTTTT
TRBD2 | - | TRBJ2-5 | TRBV11-2 | CASSKTSGQETQYF | TGTGCCAGCAGCAAGACTAGCGGCCAAGAGACCCAGTACTTC
- | few | TRBJ2-1 | TRBV3-1 | CASSQDPSGIYNEQFF | TGTGCCAGCAGCCAAGATCCGTCAGGGATATACAATGAGCAGTTCTTC
- | few | TRBJ2-3 | TRBV3-1 | CASSLGQARTRIGGTQYF | TGTGCCAGCAGCCTAGGACAGGCCCGGACTAGAATCGGTGGTACGCAGTATTTT
TRBD1 | - | TRBJ1-5 | TRBV2 | CASSAFGTGNQPQHF | TGTGCCAGCAGTGCTTTTGGGACAGGCAATCAGCCCCAGCATTTT
- | - | TRBJ1-1 | TRBV28 | CASFGGRARAFF | TGTGCCAGCTTTGGGGGCCGGGCAAGGGCTTTCTTT
- | few | TRBJ1-1 | TRBV3-1 | CASSRISGSHTEAFF | TGTGCCAGCAGCAGGATCTCCGGGAGCCACACTGAAGCTTTCTTT
- | - | TRBJ2-1 | TRBV27 | CASSLGGSGNYNEQFF | TGTGCCAGCAGTTTAGGCGGTAGCGGAAACTACAATGAGCAGTTCTTC
- | few | TRBJ2-3 | TRBV10-3 | CAACGQPTDTQYF | TGTGCCGCATGCGGACAACCGACAGATACGCAGTATTTT
- | - | TRBJ2-6 | TRBV7-3 | CASSPYNSGANVLTF | TGTGCCAGCAGCCCTTATAACTCTGGGGCCAACGTCCTGACTTTC
- | few | TRBJ2-1 | TRBV12-3/TRBV12-4 | CASSLMSEQFF | TGTGCCAGCAGTTTAATGTCTGAGCAGTTCTTC
- | - | TRBJ1-2 | TRBV12-3/TRBV12-4 | CASSSSYGYTF | TGTGCCAGCAGTTCTAGCTATGGCTACACCTTC
TRBD2 | - | TRBJ2-3 | TRBV3-1 | CASSQAWTSGGTDTQYF | TGTGCCAGCAGCCAAGCCTGGACTAGCGGGGGCACAGATACGCAGTATTTT
TRBD2 | - | TRBJ2-1 | TRBV27 | CASSSLAGTISDEQFF | TGTGCCAGCAGTTCCCTAGCGGGAACTATCTCGGATGAGCAGTTCTTC
TRBD1 | few | TRBJ1-4 | TRBV7-2 | CASSPVGQGKLFF | TGTGCCAGCAGCCCCGTCGGACAGGGGAAACTGTTTTTT
TRBD1 | - | TRBJ1-1 | TRBV6-5 | CASSYYGQGNTEAFF | TGTGCCAGCAGTTACTACGGACAGGGGAACACTGAAGCTTTCTTT
- | once | TRBJ1-2 | TRBV25-1 | CASSEAGNYGYTF | TGTGCCAGCAGTGAGGCGGGCAACTATGGCTACACCTTC
- | - | TRBJ2-1 | TRBV5-1 | CASSLAMGNSYNEQFF | TGCGCCAGCAGCTTGGCTATGGGCAACTCCTACAATGAGCAGTTCTTC
TRBD2 | few | TRBJ2-3 | TRBV5-1 | CASRIGLAGRADTQYF | TGCGCCAGCAGGATCGGACTAGCGGGGAGGGCAGATACGCAGTATTTT
TRBD1 | many | TRBJ1-1 | TRBV20-1 | CSAPSWDRGSTEAFF | TGCAGTGCCCCAAGCTGGGACAGGGGTTCCACTGAAGCTTTCTTT
- | - | TRBJ2-5 | TRBV25-1 | CASKETQYF | TGTGCCAGCAAAGAGACCCAGTACTTC
- | - | TRBJ2-2 | TRBV12-3/TRBV12-4 | CASRTRSGTGELFF | TGTGCCAGCAGGACCAGAAGCGGCACCGGGGAGCTGTTTTTT